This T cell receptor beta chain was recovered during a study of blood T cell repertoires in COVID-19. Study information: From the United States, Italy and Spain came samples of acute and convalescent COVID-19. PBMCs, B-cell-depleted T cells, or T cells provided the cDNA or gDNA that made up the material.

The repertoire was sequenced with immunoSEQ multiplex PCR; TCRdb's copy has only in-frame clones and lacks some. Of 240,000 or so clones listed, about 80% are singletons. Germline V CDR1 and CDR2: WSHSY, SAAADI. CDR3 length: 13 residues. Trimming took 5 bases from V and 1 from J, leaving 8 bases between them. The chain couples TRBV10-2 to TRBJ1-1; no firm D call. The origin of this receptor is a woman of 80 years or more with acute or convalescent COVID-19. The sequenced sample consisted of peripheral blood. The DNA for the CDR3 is TGCGCCAGCAGTATAGCACAGAACACTGAAGCTTTCTTT. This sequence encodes CASSIAQNTEAFF.